The following is a T cell receptor (beta chain) sequence with its context. Its matching antigen is unknown. RNA transcripts yielded amplified TCR beta CDR3 regions. First-round RT-PCR targeting the TCR CDR3 was performed with the HTBI primer set. TCRdb ran MiXCR on the multiplex PCR reads and lists one entry per CDR3 protein. Among hundreds of thousands of distinct CDR3 sequences listed, 35% to 45% were seen once. This sample was included in a study of T cells in Graves' hyperthyroidism and ophthalmopathy. CDR1 DFQATT and CDR2 SNEGSKA come from the germline V gene (reference sequence). The CDR3 loop spans 13 amino acids. Deletions cut 5 bases from V and 4 bases from J, with 14 bases between. Broader study findings: Most expanded thyroid clonotypes above 0.001 recurred in blood.

Patients between 18 and 65 years old had hyperthyroidism, newly diagnosed and lasting under 2 months. The receptor's source is a man aged 18 to 29 with Graves' hyperthyroidism. This chain connects TRBV20-1 to TRBJ1-2, with D perhaps matching TRBD1 (6 bases). The specimen sequenced was blood. The chain's CDR3 is CSASQGLGYGYTF. CDR3 DNA: TGCAGTGCTTCCCAGGGGCTAGGCTATGGCTACACCTTC.